The subject of this entry is one T cell receptor beta chain. The V end lost 5 bases, the J end lost 2 bases, and 11 bases lay between the germline ends. Germline assignment: CDR1 MDHEN and CDR2 SYDVKM. The CDR3 is 14 residues long. In the original analysis: Reference gene primer amplification gave nucleated cell count estimates. Using immunoSEQ multiplex PCR, the repertoire was profiled, and TCRdb retains in-frame clones only, with some absent. D and trimming come from the DNA, and the V and J calls and clone size come from that table. The sample lists approximately 270,000 clones; approximately 90% were seen once. Participant age was roughly 18 to 100 years, and participants resided in fewer than 25 US areas. The sample is drawn from a study of blood T cell repertoires in COVID-19. In the study overall: In each case, the material was cDNA or gDNA derived from T cells, B-cell-depleted T cells, or PBMCs.

The source material was PBMCs or T cells enriched from blood (not recorded which). The sequence was collected from a man in his forties who had recovered from COVID-19. The genes are TRBV28 and TRBJ2-3; tentative D call: TRBD2 (5 bases). CDR3 loop: CASSPSGPTDTQYF. DNA for the CDR3: TGTGCCAGCAGTCCAAGCGGACCCACAGATACGCAGTATTTT.